This T cell receptor beta chain was found in a study of cytomegalovirus exposure and HLA in healthy donors. About the study: Later, an analysis reported that the 110 or so validation repertoires had used the same platform as the 550 to 750 first-cohort repertoires.

The length of the CDR3 is 14 residues. The V and J ends lost 4 bases and 7 bases respectively, with 17 bases between them. Per the germline V gene, CDR1 is SQVTM and CDR2 is ANQGSEA. It was the approximately 120-subject validation cohort, separate from the roughly 700-subject first cohort, to which the donors belonged. Findings and limits, study-wide: In the roughly 130 validation repertoires, a later analysis found that first-cohort TCR clusters tended to co-occur.

About this clone: Its antigen remains unidentified.

The protocol was immunoSEQ multiplex PCR, while the TCRdb copy is restricted to in-frame clones and leaves out a portion. The top ten hold approximately 2% of the sample, which has about 74,000 clones, roughly 94% seen once. Sequenced: PBMCs. The sequence was collected from a woman aged 18-29 years in good health and CMV-seropositive. This chain joins TRBV29-1 and TRBJ2-1, with D possibly matching TRBD1 (6 bases). The CDR3 here is CSVVPRGRGNEQFF. As DNA, the CDR3 is TGCAGCGTTGTTCCCAGGGGCCGCGGAAATGAGCAGTTCTTC.